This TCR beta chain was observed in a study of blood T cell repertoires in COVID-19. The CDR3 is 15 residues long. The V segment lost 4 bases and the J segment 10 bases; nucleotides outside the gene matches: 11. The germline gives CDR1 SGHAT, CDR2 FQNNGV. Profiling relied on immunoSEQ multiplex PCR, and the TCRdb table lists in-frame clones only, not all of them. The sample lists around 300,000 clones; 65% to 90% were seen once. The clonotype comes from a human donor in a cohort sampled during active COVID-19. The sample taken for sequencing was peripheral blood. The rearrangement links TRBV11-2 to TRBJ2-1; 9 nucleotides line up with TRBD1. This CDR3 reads CASSWGMGQGGEQFF. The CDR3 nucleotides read TGTGCCAGCAGCTGGGGTATGGGACAGGGCGGGGAGCAGTTCTTC. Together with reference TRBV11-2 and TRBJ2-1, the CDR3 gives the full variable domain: EAGVAQSPRYKIIEKRQSVAFWCNPISGHATLYWYQQILGQGPKLLIQFQNNGVVDDSQLPKDRFSAERLKGVDSTLKIQPAKLEDSAVYLCASSWGMGQGGEQFFGPGTRLTVL.